This T cell receptor beta chain appears in the sequencing data of a study of T-cell memory formation after mild COVID-19. Study at large: TCR clusters mostly belonged to single donors. Study observations and caveats: Certain responding clones were present in pre-infection memory, suggesting participation of cross-reactive memory. Contracting CD4+ clones lay largely in CM and EM, with CD8+ ones residing in EMRA.

This clonotype was recorded many times. Its antigen is unknown. V was pared by 0 bases and J by 4 bases, with 5 bases between. CDR1 is SGHTA and CDR2 is FQGNSA in the germline V gene. The CDR3 loop spans 13 amino acids. Amplification by 5'RACE using constant-segment primers produced TCR alpha and TCR beta cDNA libraries that carried sample barcodes and UMIs. MiXCR, applied by TCRdb to the 5' RACE reads, yields one record per CDR3 protein. The data hold about 250,000 distinct CDR3 sequences, with roughly 17% observed a single time. The rearrangement links TRBV7-2 to TRBJ2-3; the D is unclear. Sequencing was performed on PBMCs or a T cell subset sorted from them (not recorded which). The sequence came from a man in his late teens or twenties who had mild COVID-19 (a few samples of this study predate the infection). Cell type and time point are not known. The CDR3, as DNA: TGTGCCAGCAGCTTAGCCGGCCCAGATACGCAGTATTTT. This codes for CASSLAGPDTQYF.